This T cell receptor beta chain emerged from a study of regulatory T cells in long-lasting Graves disease. Described time point: persistent/refractory GD, antithyroid drugs over 5 years with positive TRAb. Preparation of the TCR library used RNA extracted from PBMCs. Trimming removed 2 bases at V and 8 bases at J, with 10 bases between. The CDR3 is made up of 14 amino acids. In germline, CDR1 is MNHEY, CDR2 SVGAGI. This clonotype came up many times. Investigators prepared the TCR beta libraries by applying iRepertoire HTBI primers and Arm-PCR of CDR3 regions. A single record per CDR3 protein comes from TCRdb applying MiXCR to the multiplex PCR reads. Seen here are over 450,000 distinct CDR3 sequences, 20% to 25% observed once, and the top ten hold around 7%.

This sequence was found in a female donor with Graves disease. V is TRBV6-5 and J is TRBJ1-6, with D unclear. The sequencing used peripheral blood mononuclear cells (PBMCs), collected when the disease was refractory, from a patient treated with antithyroid drugs. The CDR3 loop reads CASSYEGIHSPLHF. The DNA of the CDR3 is TGTGCCAGCAGTTACGAGGGTATTCATTCACCCCTCCACTTT.